This is a list of T cell receptor beta chains from one sample in a study of cytomegalovirus exposure and HLA in healthy donors. Sequencing was performed with immunoSEQ multiplex PCR; in TCRdb, only in-frame clones are kept and a portion is missing. This table has nearly 200,000 clones, roughly 80% appearing once. The specimen was PBMCs. Every receptor here comes from a woman aged 25 to 39 in good health and CMV-seropositive. Both conserved end residues are part of each CDR3. D genes are given only for firm matches. Rows may omit the clone size; those that give it use once, few, many or a size class.

cdr3_nt cdr3_aa d_call j_call clone_size v_call
TGCAGCGTAAGCCTGTACGAGACCCAGTACTTC CSVSLYETQYF - TRBJ2-5 - TRBV29-1
TGTGCCAGCAGCCCCCCAGGGATTCACGAGCAGTACTTC CASSPPGIHEQYF - TRBJ2-7 - TRBV7-2
TGTGCCAGCAGCAAAATAGGGACAGGAGGTGGCTACACCTTC CASSKIGTGGGYTF - TRBJ1-2 few TRBV21-1
TGTGCCACTTCAGCGGGGACTGCAGATACGCAGTATTTT CATSAGTADTQYF TRBD2 TRBJ2-3 - TRBV30
TGTGCCAGCAGAGTTACCTGGAGGTCAGAGACCCAGTACTTC CASRVTWRSETQYF - TRBJ2-5 - TRBV6-5
TGTGCCAGTAGTCCTCCGGGACTGCAATTCGCGCAGTACTTC CASSPPGLQFAQYF - TRBJ2-7 - TRBV19
TGCAGTGCTAGAGCGGTGGAGGGCTACACCTTC CSARAVEGYTF - TRBJ1-2 - TRBV20-1
TGCGCCAGCAGCTTGGCCGGGACTACTTCCTACGAGCAGTACTTC CASSLAGTTSYEQYF TRBD2 TRBJ2-7 - TRBV5-1
TGTGCCAGCAGTTACCCCTTAAAGGGGGCTGGAACCACTGAAGCTTTCTTT CASSYPLKGAGTTEAFF TRBD1 TRBJ1-1 - TRBV6-7
TGTGCCAGCAAACCCACAGGCCTGCTAAGGGGTTCACCCCTCCACTTT CASKPTGLLRGSPLHF - TRBJ1-6 - TRBV28
TGTGCCAGCAGACCCCAATCGACAGTTGGTGGCTACACCTTC CASRPQSTVGGYTF - TRBJ1-2 - TRBV6-5
TGTGCCAGCTTATGGAGGGCGACCGGGAATGAGCAGTTCTTC CASLWRATGNEQFF - TRBJ2-1 once TRBV6-6
TGTGCCAGCGGGCGAAACAGGGGGATCTCCTACGAGCAGTACTTC CASGRNRGISYEQYF TRBD1 TRBJ2-7 - TRBV27
TGTGCCAGCAGTGAAGGAGGGACAGGGCGGAAAAATCAGCCCCAGCATTTT CASSEGGTGRKNQPQHF TRBD1 TRBJ1-5 few TRBV2
TGTGCCAGCAGGGGCGGGGCAGATACGCAGTATTTT CASRGGADTQYF - TRBJ2-3 once TRBV7-9
TGCGCCAGCAGCTTGTTACAATTAAACACCGGGGAGCTGTTTTTT CASSLLQLNTGELFF - TRBJ2-2 - TRBV5-1
TGTGCCATCAGCCTCCTTCTGGCTTTCTTT CAISLLLAFF - TRBJ1-1 - TRBV10-3
TGTGCCAGCAGTTCGAAAACAGGGGGCGCGAACACTGAAGCTTTCTTT CASSSKTGGANTEAFF TRBD1 TRBJ1-1 - TRBV6-6
TGCGCCAGCACTCCATCGGGGGGGCGCGAGTCAGGCTACACCTTC CASTPSGGRESGYTF - TRBJ1-2 - TRBV5-1
TGTGCCAGCAGCTTGAACAGGGTGGGGGAGCAGTACTTC CASSLNRVGEQYF - TRBJ2-7 - TRBV5-4
TGTGCTAGTGGTTTGGGGGTAGCGGGGGGGCAAGAGACCCAGTACTTC CASGLGVAGGQETQYF TRBD2 TRBJ2-5 - TRBV12-5
TGCGCCAGCAGCCAAGCGGGGGATAACTATGGCTACACCTTC CASSQAGDNYGYTF - TRBJ1-2 - TRBV4-3
TGTGCCAGCAGCCCTAGCGGGGCACAGACGGGCGGGGAGCTGTTTTTT CASSPSGAQTGGELFF TRBD2 TRBJ2-2 - TRBV7-2
TGTGCCAGCAGTGACTATGGCACTGAAGCTTTCTTT CASSDYGTEAFF - TRBJ1-1 - TRBV2
TGTGCCTGTTCGACAGGGAAGAACACTGAAGCTTTCTTT CACSTGKNTEAFF TRBD1 TRBJ1-1 - TRBV30
TGTGCCTGGAGTCCCCCGGGGGGCTCTGGAAACACCATATATTTT CAWSPPGGSGNTIYF - TRBJ1-3 - TRBV30
TGTGCCAGCAGCCCAGGGGGCTCTATGAACACTGAAGCTTTCTTT CASSPGGSMNTEAFF TRBD1 TRBJ1-1 few TRBV6-5
TGTGCCAGCAGTGCGGGACAGGGGTTGAGGAGTGAAAAACTGTTTTTT CASSAGQGLRSEKLFF TRBD1 TRBJ1-4 - TRBV28
TGTGCCAGCAGCTGGCGATATGGACAGGGCCACGAGCAGTACTTC CASSWRYGQGHEQYF TRBD1 TRBJ2-7 - TRBV5-6
TGTGCCAGCAGCTACCAACAGGGGACCCAGTACTTC CASSYQQGTQYF - TRBJ2-5 - TRBV7-2
TGCGCCAGCAGCCAATCACAGGGGTGGGGCGACAATGAGCAGTTCTTC CASSQSQGWGDNEQFF TRBD1 TRBJ2-1 - TRBV4-3
TGTGCCAGCAGTTTAATCGCTAGCGCGTCCTACGAGCAGTACTTC CASSLIASASYEQYF - TRBJ2-7 - TRBV27
TGTGCCAGTAGTATGGCTAGCGGGGGGAAGTGGGAGACCCAGTACTTC CASSMASGGKWETQYF TRBD2 TRBJ2-5 - TRBV19
TGTGCCAGCACTGCTGCGGGAGAGACCCAGTACTTC CASTAAGETQYF - TRBJ2-5 few TRBV6-5
TGTGCCACCAGCAGAGAGGGGGGGACCGGGGAGCTGTTTTTT CATSREGGTGELFF TRBD2 TRBJ2-2 - TRBV15
TGCGCCAGCAGCCAAGGGTACAGGGATCGAGCAACGCAGTATTTT CASSQGYRDRATQYF - TRBJ2-3 - TRBV4-3
TGTGCCAGCAGGACAGGGTACACTGAAGCTTTCTTT CASRTGYTEAFF TRBD1 TRBJ1-1 - TRBV28
TGTGCCAGCAGCTTATATATCGGGGAGCAGTACTTC CASSLYIGEQYF - TRBJ2-7 - TRBV7-9
TGTGCCAGCAGCGTAGTCCCAGGGGGTCCCGGGGAGCTGTTTTTT CASSVVPGGPGELFF TRBD1 TRBJ2-2 - TRBV9
TGTGCCAGCAGTAGGGACAGGGGCTCACCCCTCCACTTT CASSRDRGSPLHF TRBD1 TRBJ1-6 - TRBV2
TGCGCCAGCAGCTTGGAGACAGGGAGCCAAGAGACCCAGTACTTC CASSLETGSQETQYF TRBD1 TRBJ2-5 - TRBV5-1